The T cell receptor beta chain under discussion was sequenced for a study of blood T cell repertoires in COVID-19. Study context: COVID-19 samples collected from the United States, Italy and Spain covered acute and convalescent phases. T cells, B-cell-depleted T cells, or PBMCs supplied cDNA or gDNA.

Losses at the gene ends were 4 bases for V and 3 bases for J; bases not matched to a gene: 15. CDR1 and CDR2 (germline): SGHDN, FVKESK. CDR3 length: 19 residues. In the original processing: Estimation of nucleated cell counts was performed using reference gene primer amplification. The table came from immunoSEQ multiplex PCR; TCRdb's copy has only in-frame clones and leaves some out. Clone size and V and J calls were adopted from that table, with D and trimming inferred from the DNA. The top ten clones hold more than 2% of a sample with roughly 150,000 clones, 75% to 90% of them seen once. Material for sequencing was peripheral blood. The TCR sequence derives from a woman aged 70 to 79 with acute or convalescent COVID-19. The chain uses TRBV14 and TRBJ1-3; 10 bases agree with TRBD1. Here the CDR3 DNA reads TGTGCCAGCAGCCCAAGGACAGGGGGAGACTCAATCTTTGGAAACACCATATATTTT. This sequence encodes CASSPRTGGDSIFGNTIYF.